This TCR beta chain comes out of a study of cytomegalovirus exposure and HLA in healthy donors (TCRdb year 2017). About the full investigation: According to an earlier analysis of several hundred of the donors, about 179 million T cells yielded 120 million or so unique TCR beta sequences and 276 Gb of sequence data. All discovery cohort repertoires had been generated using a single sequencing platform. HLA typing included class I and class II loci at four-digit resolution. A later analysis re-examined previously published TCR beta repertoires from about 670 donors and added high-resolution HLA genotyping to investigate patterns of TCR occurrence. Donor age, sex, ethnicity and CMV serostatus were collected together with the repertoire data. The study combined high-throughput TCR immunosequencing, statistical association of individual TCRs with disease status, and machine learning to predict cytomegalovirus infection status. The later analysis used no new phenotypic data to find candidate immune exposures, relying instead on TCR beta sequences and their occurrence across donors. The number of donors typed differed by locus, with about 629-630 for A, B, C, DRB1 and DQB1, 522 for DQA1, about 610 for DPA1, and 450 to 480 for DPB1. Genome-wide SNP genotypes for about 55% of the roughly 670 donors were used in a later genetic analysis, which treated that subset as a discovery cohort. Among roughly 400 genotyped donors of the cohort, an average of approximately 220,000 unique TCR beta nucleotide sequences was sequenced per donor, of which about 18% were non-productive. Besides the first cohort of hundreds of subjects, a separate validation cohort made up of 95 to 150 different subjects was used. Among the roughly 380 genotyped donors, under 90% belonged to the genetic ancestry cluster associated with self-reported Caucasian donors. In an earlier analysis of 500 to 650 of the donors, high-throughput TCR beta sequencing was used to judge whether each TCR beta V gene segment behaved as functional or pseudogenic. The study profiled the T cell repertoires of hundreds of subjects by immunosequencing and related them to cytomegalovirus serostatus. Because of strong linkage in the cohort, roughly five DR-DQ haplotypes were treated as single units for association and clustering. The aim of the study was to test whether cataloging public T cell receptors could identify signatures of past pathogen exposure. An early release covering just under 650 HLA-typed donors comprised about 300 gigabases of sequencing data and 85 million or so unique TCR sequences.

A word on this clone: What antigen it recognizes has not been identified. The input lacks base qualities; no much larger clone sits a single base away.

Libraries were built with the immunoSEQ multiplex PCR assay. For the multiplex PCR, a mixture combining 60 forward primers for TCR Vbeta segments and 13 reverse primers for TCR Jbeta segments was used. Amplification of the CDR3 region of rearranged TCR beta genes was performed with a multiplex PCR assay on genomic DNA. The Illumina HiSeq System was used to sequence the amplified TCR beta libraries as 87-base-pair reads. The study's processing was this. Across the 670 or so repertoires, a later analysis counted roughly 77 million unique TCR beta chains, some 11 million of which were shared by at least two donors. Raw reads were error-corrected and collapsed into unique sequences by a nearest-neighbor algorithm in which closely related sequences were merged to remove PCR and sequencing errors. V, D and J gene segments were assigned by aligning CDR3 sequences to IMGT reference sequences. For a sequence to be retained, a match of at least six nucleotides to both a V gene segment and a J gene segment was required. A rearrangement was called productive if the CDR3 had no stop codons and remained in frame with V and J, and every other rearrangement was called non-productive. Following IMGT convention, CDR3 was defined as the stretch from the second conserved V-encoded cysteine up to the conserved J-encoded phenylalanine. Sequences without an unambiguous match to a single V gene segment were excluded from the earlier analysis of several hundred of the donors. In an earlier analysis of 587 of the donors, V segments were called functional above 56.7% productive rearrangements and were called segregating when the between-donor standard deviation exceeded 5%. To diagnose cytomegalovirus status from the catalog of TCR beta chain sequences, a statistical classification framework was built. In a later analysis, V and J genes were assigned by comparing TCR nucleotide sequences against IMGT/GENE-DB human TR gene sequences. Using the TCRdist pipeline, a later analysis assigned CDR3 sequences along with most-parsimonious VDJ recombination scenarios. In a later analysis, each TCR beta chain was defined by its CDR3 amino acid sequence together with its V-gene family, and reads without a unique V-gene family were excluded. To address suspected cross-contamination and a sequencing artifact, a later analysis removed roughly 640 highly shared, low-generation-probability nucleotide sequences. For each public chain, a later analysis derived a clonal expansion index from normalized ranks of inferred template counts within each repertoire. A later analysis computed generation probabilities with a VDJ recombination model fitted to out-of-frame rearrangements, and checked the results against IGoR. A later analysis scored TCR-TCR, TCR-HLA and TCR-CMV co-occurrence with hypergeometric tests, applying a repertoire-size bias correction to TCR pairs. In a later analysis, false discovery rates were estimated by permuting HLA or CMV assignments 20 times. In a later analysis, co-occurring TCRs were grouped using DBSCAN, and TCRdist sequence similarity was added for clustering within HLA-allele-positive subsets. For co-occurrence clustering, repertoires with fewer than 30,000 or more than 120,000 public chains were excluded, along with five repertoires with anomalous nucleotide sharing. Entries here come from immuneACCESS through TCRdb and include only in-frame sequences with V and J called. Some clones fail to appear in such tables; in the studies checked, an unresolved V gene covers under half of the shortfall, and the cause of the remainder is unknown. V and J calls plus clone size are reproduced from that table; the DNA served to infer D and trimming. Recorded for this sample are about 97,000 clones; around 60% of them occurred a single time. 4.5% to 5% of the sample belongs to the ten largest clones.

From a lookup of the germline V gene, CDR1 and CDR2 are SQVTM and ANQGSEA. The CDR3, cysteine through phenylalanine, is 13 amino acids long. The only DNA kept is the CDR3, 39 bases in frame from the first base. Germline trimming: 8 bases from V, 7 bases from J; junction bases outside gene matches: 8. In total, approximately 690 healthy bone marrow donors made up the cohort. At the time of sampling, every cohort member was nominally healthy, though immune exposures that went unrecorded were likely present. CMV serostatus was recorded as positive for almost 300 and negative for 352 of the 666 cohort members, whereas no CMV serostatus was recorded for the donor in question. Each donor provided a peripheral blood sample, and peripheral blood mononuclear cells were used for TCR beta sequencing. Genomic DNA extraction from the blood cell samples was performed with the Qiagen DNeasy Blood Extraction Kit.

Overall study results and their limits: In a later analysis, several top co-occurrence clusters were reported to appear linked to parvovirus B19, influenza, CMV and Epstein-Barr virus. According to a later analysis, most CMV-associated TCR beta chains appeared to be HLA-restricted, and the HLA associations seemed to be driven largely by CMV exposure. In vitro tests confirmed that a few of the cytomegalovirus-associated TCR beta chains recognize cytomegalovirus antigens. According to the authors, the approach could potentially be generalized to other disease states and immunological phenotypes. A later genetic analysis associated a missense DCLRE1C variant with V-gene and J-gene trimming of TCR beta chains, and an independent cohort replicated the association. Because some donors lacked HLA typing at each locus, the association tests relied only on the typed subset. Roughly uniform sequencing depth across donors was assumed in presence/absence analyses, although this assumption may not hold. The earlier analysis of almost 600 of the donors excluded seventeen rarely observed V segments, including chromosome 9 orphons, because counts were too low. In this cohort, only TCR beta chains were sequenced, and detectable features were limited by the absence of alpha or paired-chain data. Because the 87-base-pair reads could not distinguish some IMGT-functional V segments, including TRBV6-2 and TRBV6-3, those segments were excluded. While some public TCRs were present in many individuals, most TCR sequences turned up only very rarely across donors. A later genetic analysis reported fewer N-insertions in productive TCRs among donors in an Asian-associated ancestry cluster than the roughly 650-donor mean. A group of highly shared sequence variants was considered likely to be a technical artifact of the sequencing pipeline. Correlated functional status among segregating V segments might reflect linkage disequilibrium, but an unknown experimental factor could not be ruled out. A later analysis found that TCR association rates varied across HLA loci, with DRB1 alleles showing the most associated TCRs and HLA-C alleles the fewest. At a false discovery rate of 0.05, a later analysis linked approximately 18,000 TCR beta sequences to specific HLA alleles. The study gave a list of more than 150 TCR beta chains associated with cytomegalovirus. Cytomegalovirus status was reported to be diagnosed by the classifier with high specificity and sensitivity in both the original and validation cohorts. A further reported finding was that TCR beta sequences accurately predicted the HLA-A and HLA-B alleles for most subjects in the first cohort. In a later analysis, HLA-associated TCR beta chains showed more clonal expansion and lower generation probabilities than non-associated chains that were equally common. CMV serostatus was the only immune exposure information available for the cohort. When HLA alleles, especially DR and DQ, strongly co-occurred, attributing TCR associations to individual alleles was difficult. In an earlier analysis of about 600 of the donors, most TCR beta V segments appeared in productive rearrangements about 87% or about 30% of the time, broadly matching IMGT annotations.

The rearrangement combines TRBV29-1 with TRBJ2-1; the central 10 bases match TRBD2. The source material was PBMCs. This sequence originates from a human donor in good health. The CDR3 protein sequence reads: CSTSGIGLNEQFF. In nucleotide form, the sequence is TGCAGCACTAGCGGGATAGGGTTGAATGAGCAGTTCTTC.